The rows below give T cell receptor beta chains drawn from one sample of a study of shared clonotypes between healthy human individuals. Some clones are missing from TCRdb's copy, which holds only in-frame ones; the method was immunoSEQ multiplex PCR. The top ten clones hold about 0.13% of a sample with 2 million or so clones, approximately 95% of them seen once. The sample consisted of naive CD4+ T cells sorted from blood. The receptors were sampled from a young man in good health. Each CDR3 is given with its conserved first and last residue. The D gene is left open where the match is weak. Rows give clone size only sometimes, using once, few, many, or a class for an expanded clone.

TRBV6-1	TRBJ2-2	TRBD2	.	TGTGCCAGCACCACTAGCGGGGGTTTCGGGGAGCTGTTTTTT	CASTTSGGFGELFF
TRBV27	TRBJ1-1	.	.	TGTGCCAGCAGTCCTAGGCGGGACTTGAACACTGAAGCTTTCTTT	CASSPRRDLNTEAFF
TRBV5-1	TRBJ1-5	TRBD1	few	TGCGCCAGCAGCTGGGGACAGGGCACTAATCAGCCCCAGCATTTT	CASSWGQGTNQPQHF
TRBV4-1	TRBJ1-5	.	.	TGCGCCAGCAGCCAAGTGGGCAGCCTGAGCAATCAGCCCCAGCATTTT	CASSQVGSLSNQPQHF
TRBV5-1	TRBJ2-1	.	.	TGCGCCAGCCGGGGGCTATACGCCGGGATCGATGAGCAGTTCTTC	CASRGLYAGIDEQFF
TRBV7-2	TRBJ1-2	.	.	TGTGCCAGCAGCCCTCTCGGGGCACCGGGCTACACCTTC	CASSPLGAPGYTF
TRBV18	TRBJ1-5	.	.	TGTGCCAGCTCACCAGGGGGTTCTGATAATCAGCCCCAGCATTTT	CASSPGGSDNQPQHF
TRBV7-2	TRBJ1-2	TRBD1	once	TGTGCCAGCAGCCCTACAGGGGGTGTTGGCTACACCTTC	CASSPTGGVGYTF
TRBV4-1	TRBJ2-3	TRBD2	.	TGCGCCAGCAGCCAGTTGGATAGCGGGAGGGCGAAAGATACGCAGTATTTT	CASSQLDSGRAKDTQYF
TRBV7-9	TRBJ2-5	.	.	TGTGCCAGCAGCCTCCGGGACTCCAGGGAGACCCAGTACTTC	CASSLRDSRETQYF
TRBV10-3	TRBJ1-6	TRBD1	.	TGTGCCATCAGTCCTACAGGGGACTATAATTCACCCCTCCACTTT	CAISPTGDYNSPLHF
TRBV11-2	TRBJ2-7	.	.	TGTGCCAGCAGCTTTTCGACAGACTCCTACGAGCAGTACTTC	CASSFSTDSYEQYF
TRBV11-2	TRBJ2-7	.	.	TGTGCCAGCAGCTTAGGGGGTCGGGAGCAGTACTTC	CASSLGGREQYF
TRBV6-5	TRBJ2-2	.	.	TGTGCCAGCAGGGCCACAGGGAGCGTCACCGGGGAGCTGTTTTTT	CASRATGSVTGELFF
TRBV9	TRBJ1-6	.	.	TGTGCCAGCAGCCCTGGGACGAGTAATTCACCCCTCCACTTT	CASSPGTSNSPLHF
TRBV27	TRBJ2-3	.	.	TGTGCCAGCAGTTTTGGTCTACCTATGGGAGGAGATACGCAGTATTTT	CASSFGLPMGGDTQYF
TRBV6-5	TRBJ2-7	.	.	TGTGCCAGCAGTTACTCGGGCCGAGGGGAGAGAAGTGGGCAGTACTTC	CASSYSGRGERSGQYF
TRBV5-4	TRBJ1-4	.	.	TGTGCCAGCAGCTCGTCACTTAATGAAAAACTGTTTTTT	CASSSSLNEKLFF
TRBV19	TRBJ2-3	TRBD2	.	TGTGCCAGTACCACTAGCGGGAGAGGACATACGCAGTATTTT	CASTTSGRGHTQYF
TRBV4-2	TRBJ2-1	TRBD2	.	TGTGCCAGCAGCCAAGAGTCGTCGCGGGGGTCAAATGAGCAGTTCTTC	CASSQESSRGSNEQFF
TRBV5-1	TRBJ1-4	.	.	TGCGCCAGCAGCTTGGGAACCAGGGGAACTAATGAAAAACTGTTTTTT	CASSLGTRGTNEKLFF
TRBV11-3	TRBJ2-1	.	.	TGTGCCAGCAGCCGAAACCCGGGGGTCTACAATGAGCAGTTCTTC	CASSRNPGVYNEQFF
TRBV7-2	TRBJ2-4	.	.	TGTGCCAGCAGCTCCAGTACTCCTTTAGCCAAAAACATTCAGTACTTC	CASSSSTPLAKNIQYF